These T cell receptor beta chains were read from a single sample in a study of T cell responses to AZD1222 COVID-19 vaccine. The assay was immunoSEQ multiplex PCR, and TCRdb's table has in-frame clones only and misses some. This table has 85,000 to 130,000 clones, over 70% appearing once. Material: peripheral blood, obtained on day 0 of AZD1222 vaccination. The receptor set was obtained from an adult in good health. Each CDR3 is given with its conserved first and last residue.

>TRBJ2-7|TRBV7-2
CASSRGVPTTEQYF
>TRBJ2-5|TRBV10-3
CAISESRPGQETQYF
>TRBJ2-3|TRBV9
CASSVRLSTDTQYF
>TRBJ2-3|TRBV29-1
CSVEDFIYTDTQYF
>TRBJ2-1|TRBV10-3
CAIRPQNEQFF
>TRBJ2-1|TRBV6-5
CASSSQREVIYEQFF
>TRBJ2-3|TRBV7-7
CASSLGSTDTQYF
>TRBJ2-7|TRBV6-2/TRBV6-3
CASSWGGTPKEQYF
>TRBJ1-1|TRBV4-1
CASSQDSGRKKAFF
>TRBJ2-2|TRBV19
CASRDTKLFF
>TRBJ1-1|TRBV15
CATSIAGLMNTEAFF
>TRBJ2-3|TRBV25-1
CATIQDTQYF
>TRBJ2-1|TRBV9
CASSLAGLHNEQFF
>TRBJ2-3|TRBV5-4
CASSLDAASGGPSTDTQYF
>TRBJ2-7|TRBV28
CASSIPSGQGWYF